Below, 14 T cell receptor beta chains from the same sample are listed, as sequenced in a study of OX40 agonist ivuxolimab in advanced cancers. Assay used: immunoSEQ multiplex PCR; TCRdb lists only in-frame clones, some missing. The profile shows roughly 79,000 clones, 92% of them singletons. Here the sequenced sample was CD4+ or CD8+ T cells sorted from blood, taken in a trial of the OX40 agonist ivuxolimab. The origin of the receptors is an adult with an advanced solid tumor such as melanoma, head and neck, liver or kidney cancer.

This chain connects TRBV27 to TRBJ2-7, with 7 bases that match TRBD1. V was pared by 1 base and J by 5 bases, with 11 bases of the junction left unmatched. Germline V gives CDR1 MNHEY, CDR2 SMNVEV (reference sequence). This CDR3 contains 16 residues. The CDR3 reads CASSLFWTTGSDEQYF. The CDR3 nucleotides are TGTGCCAGCAGTTTATTTTGGACGACAGGGTCCGACGAGCAGTACTTC.

The V call is TRBV30, the J call TRBJ2-2; D not certain. The germline CDR1 and CDR2 sequences are GTSNPN and SVGIG (reference sequence). This CDR3 region has 12 residues. Trimming took 4 bases from V and 1 from J, leaving 4 bases between them. In DNA form, the CDR3 reads TGTGCCTGGATTCTGAACACCGGGGAGCTGTTTTTT. Encoded protein: CAWILNTGELFF.

This chain links TRBV27 with TRBJ2-7; D may correspond to TRBD1 or TRBD2 (5 bases each). Deletions cut 1 base from V and 2 bases from J, with 9 bases between. CDR1 and CDR2 (germline): MNHEY, SMNVEV (reference sequence). There are 14 residues in the CDR3. CDR3 DNA: TGTGCCAGCAGTTTATTGGGGGATACCTACGAGCAGTACTTC. Its translation: CASSLLGDTYEQYF.

This clone was counted ten times or more. The CDR3 coding sequence is TGTGCCACCAGCAGAGAAGGGGGGCGAGGGGACACTGAAGCTTTCTTT. Amino acid sequence: CATSREGGRGDTEAFF. The rearrangement links TRBV15 to TRBJ1-1; possible D gene TRBD1, 6 bases. V gave up 0 bases and J gave up 3 bases, with 14 bases separating them. This CDR3 has 16 amino acids. CDR1 is LNHNV and CDR2 is YYDKDF in the germline V gene (reference sequence).

The chain joins TRBV11-2 to TRBJ2-5; weak D call: TRBD1 (8 bases). CDR1 is SGHAT and CDR2 is FQNNGV in the germline V gene. This CDR3 spans 15 amino acids. The germline V and J ends were trimmed by 2 bases and 5 bases, with 15 bases remaining between them. In DNA, the CDR3 is TGTGCCAGCAGCTTACACAGGGGGGGATCGGAGACCCAGTACTTC. It yields the protein CASSLHRGGSETQYF. Full variable domain (rest looked up from reference TRBV11-2 and TRBJ2-5): EAGVAQSPRYKIIEKRQSVAFWCNPISGHATLYWYQQILGQGPKLLIQFQNNGVVDDSQLPKDRFSAERLKGVDSTLKIQPAKLEDSAVYLCASSLHRGGSETQYFGPGTRLLVL.

The chain is built from TRBV6-5 and TRBJ1-1, with D hard to call. The CDR3 consists of 12 residues. The ends were cut back, 6 bases at V and 4 bases at J, with 9 bases in the middle. CDR1 is MNHEY, CDR2 SVGAGI, per germline. The CDR3 reads CASRPTGTEAFF. DNA for the CDR3: TGTGCCAGCAGACCCACGGGCACTGAAGCTTTCTTT.

The V and J genes are TRBV27 and TRBJ2-7; D perhaps matches TRBD1 (6 bases). CDR3 size: 16 residues. Per germline, CDR1 MNHEY and CDR2 SMNVEV (reference sequence). Trimming stripped 5 bases from V and 5 bases from J, with 22 bases between. The CDR3 nucleotides read TGTGCCAGCAGTACAGGCCAAGGGCCCAGGGGCCACGAGCAGTACTTC. Protein product: CASSTGQGPRGHEQYF.

The chain recombines TRBV15 with TRBJ2-7; 8 nucleotides line up with TRBD1. Germline V gene lookup returns CDR1 LNHNV and CDR2 YYDKDF (reference sequence). This CDR3 spans 17 amino acids. V shed 2 bases and J 1 base; nucleotides not matched to a gene: 10. The CDR3 protein is CATSRSRTGGPSYEQYF. Here the CDR3 DNA reads TGTGCCACCAGCAGATCAAGAACAGGGGGGCCTTCCTACGAGCAGTACTTC.

V gene TRBV4-3 combines with J gene TRBJ2-7; D is unresolved. Germline V gives CDR1 LGHNA, CDR2 YSLEER. Trimming took 0 bases from V and 2 from J, leaving 17 bases between them. The CDR3 spans 17 residues. The CDR3 spells CASSQEVGTGFTYEQYF. The DNA of the CDR3 is TGCGCCAGCAGCCAAGAGGTTGGTACGGGTTTCACCTACGAGCAGTACTTC.

The rearrangement joins TRBV19 to TRBJ2-7, with D tentatively TRBD2 (5 bases). V shed 3 bases and J shed 5 bases, with 8 bases lying between them. Germline-derived CDR1 and CDR2 are LNHDA and SQIVND (reference sequence). The CDR3 contains 12 residues. The CDR3 coding sequence is TGTGCCAGTAGTATTTGGGAGAACGAGCAGTACTTC. Its translation is CASSIWENEQYF.

This chain joins TRBV27 and TRBJ2-3; TRBD1 agrees at 11 bases. The CDR3 spans 15 residues. The V gene's germline CDR1 is MNHEY and CDR2 SMNVEV (reference sequence). With 5 bases clipped from V and 7 bases from J, the junction kept 8 bases outside the gene matches. In nucleotides, the CDR3 is TGTGCCAGCAGTCTCGGGACAGGGGGTAAAAATACGCAGTATTTT. Translating gives CASSLGTGGKNTQYF.

This chain links TRBV18 with TRBJ2-7; 9 nucleotides agree with TRBD2. The length of the CDR3 is 16 residues. The ends lost 1 base at V and 1 base at J; junction bases unmatched: 5. CDR1 KGHSH and CDR2 LQKENI come from the germline V gene. CDR3 amino acids: CASSPHQRGASYEQYF. The CDR3 region has the DNA TGTGCCAGCTCACCACACCAGCGGGGGGCTTCCTACGAGCAGTACTTC.

This chain links TRBV7-8 with TRBJ1-1, with a tentative D call TRBD1 (6 bases). CDR3 size: 14 residues. Germline V gene data show CDR1 as SGHVS and CDR2 as FQNEAQ. V was clipped by 8 bases and J by 3 bases, with 16 bases between them. The CDR3 coding sequence is TGTGCCAGCCGGGGGGGGCAGTCACACACTGAAGCTTTCTTT. Translating gives CASRGGQSHTEAFF.

This clone came up once. This chain uses TRBV18 with TRBJ1-1, with D hard to call. This CDR3 has 14 residues. The ends were cut back, 3 bases at V and 1 base at J, with 9 bases in the middle. Germline V lookup: CDR1 KGHSH, CDR2 LQKENI. In DNA form, the CDR3 reads TGTGCCAGCTCACCCCCCTGGGGGAACACTGAAGCTTTCTTT. It is translated as CASSPPWGNTEAFF.